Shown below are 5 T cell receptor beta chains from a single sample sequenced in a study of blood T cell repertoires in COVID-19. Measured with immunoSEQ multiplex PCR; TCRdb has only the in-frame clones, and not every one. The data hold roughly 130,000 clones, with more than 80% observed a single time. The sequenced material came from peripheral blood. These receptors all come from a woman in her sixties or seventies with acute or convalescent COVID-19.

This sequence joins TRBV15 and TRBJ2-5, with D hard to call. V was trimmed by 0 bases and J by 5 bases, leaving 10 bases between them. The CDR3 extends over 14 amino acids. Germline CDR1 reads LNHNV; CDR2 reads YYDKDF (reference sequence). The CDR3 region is CATSRDPREETQYF. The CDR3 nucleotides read TGTGCCACCAGCAGAGACCCTCGAGAGGAGACCCAGTACTTC.

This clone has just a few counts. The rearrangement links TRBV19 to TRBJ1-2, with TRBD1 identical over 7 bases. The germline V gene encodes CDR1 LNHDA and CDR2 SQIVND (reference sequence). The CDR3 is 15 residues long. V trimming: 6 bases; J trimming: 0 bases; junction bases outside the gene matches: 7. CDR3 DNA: TGTGCCAGTAGCCAAGGGACAGCCGCTAACTATGGCTACACCTTC. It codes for CASSQGTAANYGYTF.

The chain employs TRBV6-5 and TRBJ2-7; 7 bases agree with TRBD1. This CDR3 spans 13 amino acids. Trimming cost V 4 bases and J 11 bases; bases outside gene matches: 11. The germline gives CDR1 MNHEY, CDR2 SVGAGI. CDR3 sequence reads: CASSLPGQPREYF. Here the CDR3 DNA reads TGTGCCAGCAGTTTACCGGGACAGCCCCGAGAGTACTTC.

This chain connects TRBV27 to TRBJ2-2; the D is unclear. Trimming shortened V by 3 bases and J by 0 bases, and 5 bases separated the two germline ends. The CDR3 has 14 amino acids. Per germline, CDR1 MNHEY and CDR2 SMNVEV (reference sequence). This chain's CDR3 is CASSLQTNTGELFF. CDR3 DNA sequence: TGTGCCAGCAGTTTGCAGACGAACACCGGGGAGCTGTTTTTT.

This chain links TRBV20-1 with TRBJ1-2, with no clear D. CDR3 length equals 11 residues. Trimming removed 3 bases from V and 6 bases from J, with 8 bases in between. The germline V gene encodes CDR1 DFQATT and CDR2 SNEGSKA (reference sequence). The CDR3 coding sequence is TGCAGTGCTAGTGTAGCCGATGGCTACACCTTC. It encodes CSASVADGYTF.